These T cell receptor beta chains were read from a single sample in a study of control samples from healthy donors and cancer patients. The protocol was immunoSEQ multiplex PCR, while the TCRdb copy is restricted to in-frame clones and leaves out a portion. The table has about 120,000 clones, about 91% seen once. Sequencing input: blood. These receptors all stem from a man aged 40-49 years in good health. Each CDR3 is given with its conserved first and last residue. The order of the fields is V gene, J gene, clone size, D gene, CDR3 protein, CDR3 DNA. A D gene is named only where the DNA matches it firmly. Only some rows state a clone size, as once, few, many or a class for expanded clones.

v_gene: TRBV14
j_gene: TRBJ2-5
abundance: .
d_gene: .
CDR3aa: CASSQGSATQYF
CDR3nt: TGTGCCAGCAGCCAAGGGTCGGCGACCCAGTACTTC

v_gene: TRBV5-1
j_gene: TRBJ2-1
abundance: .
d_gene: TRBD1
CDR3aa: CASSWGSGGNEQFF
CDR3nt: TGCGCCAGCAGCTGGGGATCAGGGGGAAATGAGCAGTTCTTC

v_gene: TRBV4-1
j_gene: TRBJ1-5
abundance: .
d_gene: .
CDR3aa: CASSQLPGLERNQPQHF
CDR3nt: TGCGCCAGCAGCCAACTACCGGGACTGGAACGCAATCAGCCCCAGCATTTT

v_gene: TRBV6-5
j_gene: TRBJ2-6
abundance: .
d_gene: .
CDR3aa: CASSHRTSGANVLTF
CDR3nt: TGTGCCAGCAGCCACCGGACCTCTGGGGCCAACGTCCTGACTTTC

v_gene: TRBV3-1/TRBV3-2
j_gene: TRBJ1-6
abundance: .
d_gene: TRBD1
CDR3aa: CASSFGPGQGKSPLHF
CDR3nt: TGTGCCAGCAGTTTTGGACCGGGACAGGGAAAATCACCCCTCCACTTT

v_gene: TRBV3-1/TRBV3-2
j_gene: TRBJ1-1
abundance: .
d_gene: .
CDR3aa: CASSQGSWAGVKGTEAFF
CDR3nt: TGTGCCAGCAGCCAAGGATCTTGGGCAGGGGTTAAAGGCACTGAAGCTTTCTTT

v_gene: TRBV12-3/TRBV12-4
j_gene: TRBJ1-2
abundance: .
d_gene: .
CDR3aa: CASSLKDSSGYTF
CDR3nt: TGTGCCAGCAGTTTAAAAGACAGTTCGGGCTACACCTTC

v_gene: TRBV4-1
j_gene: TRBJ1-6
abundance: .
d_gene: .
CDR3aa: CASSQEGRGPNSPLHF
CDR3nt: TGCGCCAGCAGCCAAGAGGGTCGGGGGCCGAATTCACCCCTCCACTTT

v_gene: TRBV12-1
j_gene: TRBJ1-2
abundance: few
d_gene: .
CDR3aa: CASSPPRGIHGYTF
CDR3nt: TGTGCCAGCAGCCCCCCGCGGGGTATTCATGGCTACACCTTC

v_gene: TRBV9
j_gene: TRBJ2-7
abundance: .
d_gene: TRBD1
CDR3aa: CASSVSPGTASYEQYF
CDR3nt: TGTGCCAGCAGCGTATCTCCCGGGACAGCATCCTACGAGCAGTACTTC

v_gene: TRBV6-2/TRBV6-3
j_gene: TRBJ1-6
abundance: .
d_gene: TRBD1
CDR3aa: CASSDGQGWNSPLHF
CDR3nt: TGTGCCAGCAGTGATGGACAGGGATGGAATTCACCCCTCCACTTT

v_gene: TRBV9
j_gene: TRBJ1-6
abundance: .
d_gene: .
CDR3aa: CASSVVWKSPRSSNSPLHF
CDR3nt: TGTGCCAGCAGCGTAGTCTGGAAGTCCCCACGGTCCTCTAATTCACCCCTCCACTTT

v_gene: TRBV9
j_gene: TRBJ1-1
abundance: .
d_gene: TRBD1
CDR3aa: CASSVVRTGTGKDTEAFF
CDR3nt: TGTGCCAGCAGCGTAGTTCGGACAGGGACGGGGAAGGACACTGAAGCTTTCTTT

v_gene: TRBV24-1
j_gene: TRBJ2-2
abundance: .
d_gene: .
CDR3aa: CATSGARNTGELFF
CDR3nt: TGTGCCACCAGTGGGGCTAGGAACACCGGGGAGCTGTTTTTT

v_gene: TRBV7-9
j_gene: TRBJ2-1
abundance: .
d_gene: .
CDR3aa: CASSINRDILPDEQFF
CDR3nt: TGTGCCAGCAGCATTAACCGGGACATCCTCCCTGATGAGCAGTTCTTC

v_gene: TRBV5-1
j_gene: TRBJ2-3
abundance: .
d_gene: TRBD2
CDR3aa: CASSEGSGGTDTQYF
CDR3nt: TGCGCCAGCAGCGAGGGGAGCGGGGGAACAGATACGCAGTATTTT

v_gene: TRBV5-6
j_gene: TRBJ2-7
abundance: .
d_gene: .
CDR3aa: CASSLPGGSYEQYF
CDR3nt: TGTGCCAGCAGCTTGCCAGGCGGCTCCTACGAGCAGTACTTC

v_gene: TRBV11-2
j_gene: TRBJ1-1
abundance: once
d_gene: .
CDR3aa: CASSMTRNTEAFF
CDR3nt: TGTGCCAGCAGCATGACACGTAACACTGAAGCTTTCTTT

v_gene: TRBV12-3/TRBV12-4
j_gene: TRBJ1-1
abundance: .
d_gene: .
CDR3aa: CASSRDGEAFF
CDR3nt: TGTGCCAGCAGTCGGGACGGTGAAGCTTTCTTT

v_gene: TRBV15
j_gene: TRBJ2-2
abundance: .
d_gene: .
CDR3aa: CATSRVEAGANTGELFF
CDR3nt: TGTGCCACCAGCAGAGTGGAGGCTGGGGCGAACACCGGGGAGCTGTTTTTT

v_gene: TRBV7-9
j_gene: TRBJ2-7
abundance: .
d_gene: .
CDR3aa: CASSAHRVHEQYF
CDR3nt: TGTGCCAGCAGCGCTCATCGCGTCCACGAGCAGTACTTC

v_gene: TRBV7-2
j_gene: TRBJ1-5
abundance: .
d_gene: TRBD1
CDR3aa: CASSLTGQGGSQPQHF
CDR3nt: TGTGCCAGCAGCCTGACGGGACAGGGCGGTTCTCAGCCCCAGCATTTT